These T cell receptor beta chains were read from a single sample in a study of T cell responses to AZD1222 COVID-19 vaccine. The protocol was immunoSEQ multiplex PCR, while the TCRdb copy is restricted to in-frame clones and leaves out a portion. The sample contains about 99,000 clones, 91% of which appear only once. Specimen: peripheral blood, collected 28 days after the second AZD1222 dose. The receptors were gathered from an adult who received the AZD1222 COVID-19 vaccine. Each CDR3 is given with its conserved first and last residue. A D gene is named only where the DNA matches it firmly. Some rows mark clone size as missing; the rest say once, few, many or name a class of expanded clone.

TRBJ1-3 | TRBV6-5 | - | - | 11 | CASNSGNTIYF | TGTGCCAGCAATTCAGGAAACACCATATATTTT
TRBJ1-1 | TRBV24-1 | - | TRBD1 | 16 | CATSYFHDRVGTEAFF | TGTGCCACCAGTTATTTCCACGACAGGGTAGGAACTGAAGCTTTCTTT
TRBJ2-1 | TRBV7-6 | - | TRBD1 | 15 | CASSAEDRGPHEQFF | TGTGCCAGCAGCGCAGAGGACAGGGGACCTCATGAGCAGTTCTTC
TRBJ1-5 | TRBV13 | - | - | 13 | CAIPESENQPQHF | TGTGCCATCCCGGAGTCAGAGAATCAGCCCCAGCATTTT
TRBJ1-5 | TRBV6-5 | - | - | 13 | CASSYGRQQPQHF | TGTGCCAGCAGTTACGGACGTCAGCAGCCCCAGCATTTT
TRBJ1-1 | TRBV3-1/TRBV3-2 | - | TRBD1 | 16 | CASSPGQGTMNTEAFF | TGTGCCAGCAGCCCCGGACAGGGTACCATGAACACTGAAGCTTTCTTT
TRBJ2-7 | TRBV24-1 | - | - | 13 | CATSDSGTYEQYF | TGTGCCACCAGTGATTCGGGGACCTACGAGCAGTACTTC
TRBJ2-3 | TRBV5-4 | - | - | 11 | CASSLADTQYF | TGTGCCAGCAGTCTTGCAGATACGCAGTATTTT
TRBJ2-2 | TRBV6-5 | - | TRBD2 | 15 | CASRPLAGAGGELFF | TGTGCCAGCAGACCACTAGCGGGAGCTGGCGGGGAGCTGTTTTTT
TRBJ1-1 | TRBV7-2 | - | - | 16 | CASSPGIRLGNTEAFF | TGTGCCAGCAGCCCGGGTATTAGGTTGGGAAACACTGAAGCTTTCTTT
TRBJ2-7 | TRBV19 | once | - | 16 | CASSIVPGTLSYEQYF | TGTGCCAGTAGTATAGTTCCCGGGACTCTCTCCTACGAGCAGTACTTC
TRBJ2-1 | TRBV28 | - | TRBD2 | 17 | CASNTGLAGFYPNEQFF | TGTGCCAGCAACACCGGACTAGCGGGATTTTATCCCAATGAGCAGTTCTTC
TRBJ1-5 | TRBV4-3 | - | - | 15 | CASSQYRASNQPQHF | TGCGCCAGCAGCCAATATAGGGCTAGCAATCAGCCCCAGCATTTT
TRBJ1-6 | TRBV28 | - | - | 19 | CASMNPVGLGVIKASPLHF | TGTGCCAGCATGAATCCCGTCGGACTCGGGGTAATTAAGGCTTCACCCCTCCACTTT
TRBJ2-1 | TRBV20-1 | - | - | 18 | CSATDRAPGLVPYNEQFF | TGCAGTGCTACTGACAGGGCTCCGGGACTAGTCCCCTACAATGAGCAGTTCTTC
TRBJ2-5 | TRBV29-1 | - | - | 11 | CSVSFQETQYF | TGCAGCGTCTCGTTCCAAGAGACCCAGTACTTC
TRBJ2-7 | TRBV19 | - | TRBD2 | 13 | CASSAGGGVEQYF | TGTGCCAGTAGTGCGGGGGGCGGGGTCGAGCAGTACTTC
TRBJ1-4 | TRBV7-9 | - | - | 15 | CASSPGTLLNEKLFF | TGTGCCAGCAGCCCAGGGACACTCCTTAATGAAAAACTGTTTTTT
TRBJ2-7 | TRBV20-1 | - | - | 12 | CSASDQGYEQYF | TGCAGTGCTAGTGACCAGGGCTACGAGCAGTACTTC
TRBJ1-5 | TRBV6-6 | - | - | 14 | CASLPYGPVQPQHF | TGTGCCAGCTTACCCTACGGACCGGTGCAGCCCCAGCATTTT
TRBJ1-2 | TRBV5-6 | - | - | 13 | CASSLAYGGGYTF | TGTGCCAGCAGCTTGGCCTATGGGGGTGGCTACACCTTC
TRBJ1-6 | TRBV13 | - | - | 14 | CASSRAGPNSPLHF | TGTGCCAGCTCCAGGGCAGGCCCAAATTCACCCCTCCACTTT
TRBJ2-1 | TRBV28 | - | - | 15 | CASSLRSAGPNEQFF | TGTGCCAGCAGTTTACGGTCGGCAGGGCCCAATGAGCAGTTCTTC
TRBJ2-7 | TRBV5-1 | - | TRBD2 | 15 | CASSLEGSGIYEQYF | TGCGCCAGCAGCTTGGAGGGTAGCGGGATCTACGAGCAGTACTTC
TRBJ2-1 | TRBV12-3/TRBV12-4 | - | - | 11 | CASSAGVEQFF | TGTGCCAGCAGTGCAGGGGTTGAGCAGTTCTTC
TRBJ2-7 | TRBV21-1 | - | - | 16 | CASSKSVGGISYEQYF | TGTGCCAGCAGCAAAAGCGTGGGGGGGATCTCCTACGAGCAGTACTTC
TRBJ1-1 | TRBV7-9 | few | - | 14 | CASSLSGGNTEAFF | TGTGCCAGCAGCTTATCCGGGGGGAACACTGAAGCTTTCTTT
TRBJ1-5 | TRBV2 | - | - | 14 | CASNFARGNQPQHF | TGTGCCAGCAACTTTGCCCGGGGCAATCAGCCCCAGCATTTT
TRBJ2-7 | TRBV5-1 | - | TRBD2 | 15 | CASSLGTSGNDEQYF | TGCGCCAGCAGCTTGGGGACTAGCGGGAATGACGAGCAGTACTTC
TRBJ2-3 | TRBV24-1 | - | TRBD1 | 15 | CATGPGQGPTDTQYF | TGTGCCACCGGTCCGGGACAGGGACCCACAGATACGCAGTATTTT
TRBJ2-1 | TRBV6-6 | - | - | 14 | CAKRAALRYNEQFF | TGTGCAAAAAGGGCGGCGCTCCGCTACAATGAGCAGTTCTTC
TRBJ2-1 | TRBV7-2 | - | TRBD2 | 16 | CASSLLAGGRENEQFF | TGTGCCAGCAGCTTACTAGCGGGAGGCCGGGAGAATGAGCAGTTCTTC
TRBJ2-6 | TRBV10-2 | - | TRBD1 | 16 | CASTGTGFSGANVLTF | TGCGCCAGTACCGGGACAGGGTTCTCTGGGGCCAACGTCCTGACTTTC
TRBJ1-1 | TRBV6-5 | - | - | 13 | CASRRELNTEAFF | TGTGCCAGCAGACGGGAACTGAACACTGAAGCTTTCTTT
TRBJ2-3 | TRBV9 | - | TRBD1 | 15 | CASSETGVPTDTQYF | TGTGCCAGCAGCGAGACAGGGGTCCCCACAGATACGCAGTATTTT
TRBJ2-7 | TRBV7-8 | - | TRBD1 | 13 | CASSLDRAYEQYF | TGTGCCAGCAGCCTCGACAGGGCCTACGAGCAGTACTTC
TRBJ1-5 | TRBV28 | - | - | 17 | CASSLSGGYLSNQPQHF | TGTGCCAGCAGTTTATCGGGGGGGTACCTTAGCAATCAGCCCCAGCATTTT
TRBJ1-1 | TRBV19 | - | - | 13 | CASSPNMNTEAFF | TGTGCCAGTAGCCCTAACATGAACACTGAAGCTTTCTTT
TRBJ1-6 | TRBV9 | - | - | 13 | CASSEGLNSPLHF | TGTGCCAGCAGCGAAGGGTTAAATTCACCCCTCCACTTT
TRBJ2-7 | TRBV29-1 | - | - | 10 | CSVQEYEQYF | TGCAGCGTTCAAGAATACGAGCAGTACTTC
TRBJ1-1 | TRBV7-9 | - | TRBD1 | 18 | CASSLAGRGLIGNTEAFF | TGTGCCAGCAGCTTAGCGGGTAGGGGGCTTATTGGGAACACTGAAGCTTTCTTT
TRBJ1-5 | TRBV29-1 | - | TRBD1 | 14 | CSVAGTGKDQPQHF | TGCAGCGTGGCCGGGACAGGGAAGGATCAGCCCCAGCATTTT
TRBJ1-1 | TRBV6-5 | - | - | 15 | CASSYFAGLGTEAFF | TGTGCCAGCAGTTACTTTGCGGGGCTGGGCACTGAAGCTTTCTTT
TRBJ1-4 | TRBV28 | - | - | 14 | CASSPGTYNEKLFF | TGTGCCAGCAGTCCCGGGACGTATAATGAAAAACTGTTTTTT
TRBJ1-1 | TRBV19 | - | - | 14 | CASSIRGGHTEAFF | TGTGCCAGTAGTATTCGGGGGGGCCACACTGAAGCTTTCTTT
TRBJ2-2 | TRBV28 | - | TRBD2 | 14 | CASKGLAGARELFF | TGTGCCAGTAAAGGACTAGCGGGGGCCCGGGAGCTGTTTTTT
TRBJ1-6 | TRBV5-6 | - | - | 16 | CASSLEGAGLNSPLHF | TGTGCCAGCAGCTTGGAAGGTGCAGGGCTGAATTCACCCCTCCACTTT
TRBJ1-6 | TRBV7-9 | - | - | 14 | CASSLDLGNSPLHF | TGTGCCAGCAGCTTAGACTTGGGTAATTCACCCCTCCACTTT
TRBJ1-6 | TRBV7-2 | once | - | 13 | CASSPEYNSPLHF | TGTGCCAGCAGCCCGGAGTATAATTCACCCCTCCACTTT
TRBJ2-1 | TRBV6-7 | - | - | 11 | CASSDDPLLFF | TGTGCCAGCAGTGACGACCCCCTCTTGTTCTTC
TRBJ2-1 | TRBV6-5 | - | - | 11 | CATRVYNEQFF | TGTGCCACCAGGGTGTACAATGAGCAGTTCTTC
TRBJ1-5 | TRBV5-8 | - | - | 16 | CASSLTGFRTNQPQHF | TGTGCCAGCAGCTTGACAGGTTTTAGAACGAATCAGCCCCAGCATTTT
TRBJ2-7 | TRBV7-9 | - | - | 14 | CASSLNRVDYEQYF | TGTGCCAGCAGCTTGAACAGGGTGGACTACGAGCAGTACTTC
TRBJ1-6 | TRBV30 | - | - | 15 | CAWSPPSPYNSPLHF | TGTGCCTGGAGCCCCCCCTCCCCCTATAATTCACCCCTCCACTTT
TRBJ1-2 | TRBV5-8 | - | TRBD1 | 13 | CATREGAGYGYTF | TGTGCCACTAGGGAGGGGGCCGGCTATGGCTACACCTTC
TRBJ1-1 | TRBV28 | - | TRBD1 | 14 | CASRTSRDSAEAFF | TGTGCCAGCAGGACTTCCCGGGACAGTGCTGAAGCTTTCTTT
TRBJ1-1 | TRBV6-5 | once | - | 15 | CASSVETAGDAEAFF | TGTGCCAGCTCAGTTGAAACTGCAGGCGACGCTGAAGCTTTCTTT
TRBJ1-5 | TRBV27 | - | TRBD1 | 13 | CASGDSLNQPQHF | TGTGCCAGCGGGGACAGTCTCAATCAGCCCCAGCATTTT
TRBJ2-2 | TRBV5-5 | once | TRBD1 | 17 | CASSRRDRGSIVGELFF | TGTGCCAGCAGCCGCCGGGACAGGGGATCTATCGTCGGGGAGCTGTTTTTT
TRBJ2-1 | TRBV5-4 | - | TRBD2 | 18 | CASSLPTSGSWGYNEQFF | TGTGCCAGCAGCTTGCCGACTAGCGGGTCCTGGGGGTACAATGAGCAGTTCTTC